This T cell receptor (beta chain) was observed in a study of cytomegalovirus exposure and HLA in healthy donors. General study results and limits: According to a subsequent analysis, TCR clusters identified in the first cohort showed a tendency to co-occur across the approximately 110 validation repertoires.

With 10 bases removed from V and 2 bases from J, the gap between germline ends came to 21 bases. Germline V lookup: CDR1 SEHNR, CDR2 FQNEAQ (reference sequence). The CDR3 consists of 15 residues. Assay used: immunoSEQ multiplex PCR; TCRdb lists only in-frame clones, some missing. Of over 200,000 clones in the sample, almost 90% were seen once. Comments on this clone: Its antigen is still unknown.

The genes are TRBV7-9 and TRBJ2-7; D may be TRBD1 (5 bases). The TCR originated in a woman under 30 in good health and CMV-seronegative. Sequenced sample: PBMCs. The DNA for the CDR3 is TGTGCCACCAAGGACCTTACTACAGGTACCTACGAGCAGTACTTC. The encoded protein is CATKDLTTGTYEQYF.